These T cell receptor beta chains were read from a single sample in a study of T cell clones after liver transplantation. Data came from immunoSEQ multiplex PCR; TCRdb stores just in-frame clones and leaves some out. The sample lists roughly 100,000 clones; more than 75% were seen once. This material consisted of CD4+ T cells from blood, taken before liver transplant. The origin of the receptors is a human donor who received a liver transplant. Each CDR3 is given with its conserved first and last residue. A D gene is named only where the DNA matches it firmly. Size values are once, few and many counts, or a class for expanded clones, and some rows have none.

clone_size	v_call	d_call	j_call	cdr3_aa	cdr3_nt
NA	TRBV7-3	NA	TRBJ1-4	CASSPTGLTNEKLFF	TGTGCCAGCAGCCCAACAGGGTTAACTAATGAAAAACTGTTTTTT
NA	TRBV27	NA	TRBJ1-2	CASRTSGDSYGYTF	TGTGCCAGCAGGACTTCAGGGGATAGCTATGGCTACACCTTC
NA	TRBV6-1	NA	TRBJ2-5	CASTLYQETQYF	TGTGCCAGCACCTTGTACCAAGAGACCCAGTACTTC
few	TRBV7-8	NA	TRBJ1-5	CASSLAVGAPSNQPQHF	TGTGCCAGCAGCTTAGCGGTAGGGGCCCCAAGCAATCAGCCCCAGCATTTT
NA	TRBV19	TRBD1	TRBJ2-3	CASSASGTGVADTQYF	TGTGCCAGTAGTGCGTCCGGGACAGGAGTAGCAGATACGCAGTATTTT
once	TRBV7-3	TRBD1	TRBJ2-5	CASSLGQSRGETQYF	TGTGCCAGCAGCTTGGGACAGTCGAGGGGGGAGACCCAGTACTTC
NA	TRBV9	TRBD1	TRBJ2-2	CASTRQGASTGELFF	TGTGCCAGCACTCGACAGGGGGCAAGCACCGGGGAGCTGTTTTTT
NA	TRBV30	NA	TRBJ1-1	CAWRGNTEAFF	TGTGCCTGGAGAGGGAACACTGAAGCTTTCTTT
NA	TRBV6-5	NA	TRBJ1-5	CASSYGGSPNQPQHF	TGTGCCAGCAGTTACGGGGGATCCCCCAATCAGCCCCAGCATTTT
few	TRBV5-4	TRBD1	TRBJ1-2	CASSPQQGVVYGYTF	TGTGCCAGCAGCCCACAACAGGGGGTGGTCTATGGCTACACCTTC
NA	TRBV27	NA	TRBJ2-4	CASSSTGPPLAKNIQYF	TGTGCCAGCAGTTCGACTGGCCCCCCGTTAGCCAAAAACATTCAGTACTTC
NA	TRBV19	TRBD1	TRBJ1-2	CASSTGTGNVGYGYTF	TGTGCCAGTAGTACCGGGACAGGAAACGTCGGCTATGGCTACACCTTC
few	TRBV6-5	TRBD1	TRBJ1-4	CASSAPGQVKLFF	TGTGCCAGCAGTGCACCGGGACAGGTGAAACTGTTTTTT
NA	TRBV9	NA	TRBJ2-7	CASSTLGEGGEQYF	TGTGCCAGCAGCACCTTAGGGGAAGGGGGCGAGCAGTACTTC
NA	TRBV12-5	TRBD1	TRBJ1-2	CASGNWDSLYGYTF	TGTGCTAGTGGTAACTGGGACAGTCTATATGGCTACACCTTC
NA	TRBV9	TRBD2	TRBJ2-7	CASSVALAGGPGEQYF	TGTGCCAGCAGCGTAGCACTAGCGGGAGGGCCGGGCGAGCAGTACTTC
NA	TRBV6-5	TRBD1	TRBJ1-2	CASSYRQGGGYTF	TGTGCCAGCAGTTATAGACAGGGAGGTGGCTACACCTTC
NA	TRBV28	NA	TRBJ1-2	CASTTGILTYGYTF	TGTGCCAGCACAACCGGGATCTTGACTTATGGCTACACCTTC
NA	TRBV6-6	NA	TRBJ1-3	CASSPSQGRSGNTIYF	TGTGCCAGCAGCCCCAGCCAGGGCCGCTCTGGAAACACCATATATTTT
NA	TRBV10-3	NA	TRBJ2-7	CAVREPPSGEQYF	TGTGCCGTCCGGGAACCCCCGTCGGGAGAGCAGTACTTC
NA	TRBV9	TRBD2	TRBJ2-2	CASSVASGLAGSGELFF	TGTGCCAGCAGCGTAGCATCGGGACTAGCGGGGTCCGGGGAGCTGTTTTTT
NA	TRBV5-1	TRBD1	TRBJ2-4	CASSDRTGKNIQYF	TGCGCCAGCAGCGATCGGACAGGGAAAAACATTCAGTACTTC
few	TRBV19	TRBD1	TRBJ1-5	CASRGQGNQPQHF	TGTGCCAGTAGGGGACAGGGAAATCAGCCCCAGCATTTT
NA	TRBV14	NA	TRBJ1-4	CASSRTGFREKLFF	TGTGCCAGCAGCCGAACAGGTTTTCGGGAAAAACTGTTTTTT
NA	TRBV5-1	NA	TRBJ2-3	CASSLVLGERADTQYF	TGCGCCAGCAGCTTGGTATTGGGGGAGAGGGCAGATACGCAGTATTTT
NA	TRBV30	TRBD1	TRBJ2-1	CAWSVSGQGRYQQFF	TGTGCCTGGAGTGTATCAGGACAGGGACGATATCAGCAGTTCTTC
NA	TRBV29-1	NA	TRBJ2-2	CSVENQSTGELFF	TGCAGCGTTGAGAATCAGAGCACCGGGGAGCTGTTTTTT
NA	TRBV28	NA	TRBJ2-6	CASSLPGVGANVLTF	TGTGCCAGCAGTTTACCTGGGGTCGGGGCCAACGTCCTGACTTTC
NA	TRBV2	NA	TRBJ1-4	CASRSYIATNEKLFF	TGTGCCAGCAGGTCCTACATAGCAACTAATGAAAAACTGTTTTTT
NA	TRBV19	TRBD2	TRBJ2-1	CASSIRLAARLSSSYNEQFF	TGTGCCAGTAGTATACGACTAGCGGCTCGCCTCTCGAGCTCCTACAATGAGCAGTTCTTC
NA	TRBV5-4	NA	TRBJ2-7	CASSLGGRSYEQYF	TGTGCCAGCAGCTTAGGGGGGAGGAGCTACGAGCAGTACTTC
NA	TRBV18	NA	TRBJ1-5	CASSEGHLNQPQHF	TGTGCCAGCTCCGAGGGACATCTTAATCAGCCCCAGCATTTT
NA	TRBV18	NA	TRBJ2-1	CASSPVETFRNEQFF	TGTGCCAGCTCACCAGTCGAGACATTTCGGAATGAGCAGTTCTTC
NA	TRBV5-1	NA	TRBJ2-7	CASSLLPGLPYEQYF	TGCGCCAGCAGCCTCTTACCGGGGTTGCCCTACGAGCAGTACTTC
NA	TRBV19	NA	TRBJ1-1	CASSKGLNTEAFF	TGTGCCAGTAGTAAGGGATTGAACACTGAAGCTTTCTTT
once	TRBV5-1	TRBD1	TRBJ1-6	CASSLAGTGNNSPLHF	TGCGCCAGCAGCCTGGCCGGGACAGGGAATAATTCACCCCTCCACTTT
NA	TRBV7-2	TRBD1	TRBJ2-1	CASSLTGVVNEQFF	TGTGCCAGCAGCTTAACAGGGGTGGTCAATGAGCAGTTCTTC
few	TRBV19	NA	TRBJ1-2	CASCSSLWYGYTF	TGTGCCAGCTGCTCTAGTTTGTGGTATGGCTACACCTTC
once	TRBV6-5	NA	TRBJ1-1	CASSYVGGRTEAFF	TGTGCCAGCAGTTACGTGGGGGGTCGCACTGAAGCTTTCTTT
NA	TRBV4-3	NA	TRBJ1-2	CASSQAATDVYGYTF	TGCGCCAGCAGCCAAGCTGCGACAGACGTCTATGGCTACACCTTC
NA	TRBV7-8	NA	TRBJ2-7	CASSLKPGGMNEQYF	TGTGCCAGCAGCTTAAAGCCTGGGGGCATGAACGAGCAGTACTTC
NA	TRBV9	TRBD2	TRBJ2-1	CASSVSPSGRGNEQFF	TGTGCCAGCAGCGTATCCCCTAGCGGGAGAGGCAATGAGCAGTTCTTC
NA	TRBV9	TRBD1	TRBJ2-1	CASSAGSRDRYNEQFF	TGTGCCAGCAGCGCCGGGTCCCGGGACAGGTACAATGAGCAGTTCTTC
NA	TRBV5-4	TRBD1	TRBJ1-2	CASSQQGTRDGYTF	TGTGCCAGCAGCCAACAGGGGACCAGAGATGGCTACACCTTC
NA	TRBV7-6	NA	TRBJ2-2	CASSLAHENTGELFF	TGTGCCAGCAGCTTAGCGCATGAGAACACCGGGGAGCTGTTTTTT
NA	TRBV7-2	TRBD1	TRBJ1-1	CASSSQGVGAFF	TGTGCCAGCAGCTCCCAGGGGGTCGGGGCTTTCTTT
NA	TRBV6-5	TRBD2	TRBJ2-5	CASSGLAGVGTQYF	TGTGCCAGCAGTGGACTAGCGGGAGTTGGTACCCAGTACTTC
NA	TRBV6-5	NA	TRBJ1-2	CASSYTGNSNYGYTF	TGTGCCAGCAGTTACACTGGAAACTCTAACTATGGCTACACCTTC
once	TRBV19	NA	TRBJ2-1	CASSMGPGERVYNEQFF	TGTGCCAGTAGTATGGGCCCTGGCGAGAGGGTCTACAATGAGCAGTTCTTC
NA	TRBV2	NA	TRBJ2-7	CASSVASSASHEQYF	TGTGCCAGCAGCGTTGCTAGCAGCGCCTCCCACGAGCAGTACTTC
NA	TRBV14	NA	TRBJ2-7	CASSQGWQTRYEQYF	TGTGCCAGCAGCCAAGGCTGGCAGACCCGCTACGAGCAGTACTTC
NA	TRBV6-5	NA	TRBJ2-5	CASRGTSETQYF	TGTGCCAGCAGAGGGACTTCAGAGACCCAGTACTTC
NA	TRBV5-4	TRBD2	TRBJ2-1	CASSLAGAPREQFF	TGTGCCAGCAGCTTAGCGGGAGCGCCGCGTGAGCAGTTCTTC
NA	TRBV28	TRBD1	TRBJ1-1	CASSSTGLLGSTEAFF	TGTGCCAGCAGCTCGACAGGGTTATTGGGAAGCACTGAAGCTTTCTTT
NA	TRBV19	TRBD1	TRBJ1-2	CASRPPPGQGAGGYTF	TGTGCCAGTAGACCCCCCCCCGGACAGGGGGCAGGGGGCTACACCTTC
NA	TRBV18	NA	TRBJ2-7	CASSPGTPGGEQYF	TGTGCCAGCTCACCCGGGACACCCGGGGGCGAGCAGTACTTC